The 7 T cell receptor beta chains listed next were all sequenced from one sample in a study of T cells expressing NK-cell markers. TCRdb derives one entry per CDR3 protein from the 5' RACE reads, leaving out DNA. The sample totals roughly 350,000 distinct CDR3 sequences; its top ten clones hold roughly 5.2%. Sequenced input: blood T cells: a sorted CD56 or NKG2C T cell subset, CD4+ or CD8+ T cells, or bulk PBMC T cells (not recorded which). These TCRs come from a man between 18 and 69 years old in good health.

The gene calls are TRBV7-6 and TRBJ1-5. The CDR3 totals 14 residues. Germline CDR1 and CDR2: SGHVS and FNYEAQ. CDR3 sequence reads: CASSLADGYQPQHF.

The V and J genes are TRBV20-1 and TRBJ2-6. The germline gives CDR1 DFQATT, CDR2 SNEGSKA (reference sequence). CDR3 length: 15 residues. Here the CDR3 reads CSASTRHSGANVLTF.

The rearrangement links TRBV27 to TRBJ2-3; the D call from TCRdb, TRBD1, cannot be confirmed without DNA. The CDR3 extends over 16 amino acids. Per the germline V gene, CDR1 is MNHEY and CDR2 is SMNVEV (reference sequence). CDR3 amino acids: CASSSLTGGNADTQYF.

The chain recombines TRBV12-3 or TRBV12-4 with TRBJ1-4; TCRdb reports TRBD1, a call that lacks DNA to check it against. This CDR3 has 12 amino acids. The CDR3 is CASSLPGQKLFF.

The J gene is TRBJ2-6, the V gene TRBV20-1; absent DNA, TCRdb's TRBD2 call cannot be checked. The CDR3 covers 19 residues. Germline assignment: CDR1 DFQATT and CDR2 SNEGSKA (reference sequence). The CDR3 region is CSAKKDPGLAPIGANVLTF.

The chain carries TRBV11-2 and TRBJ1-2; absent DNA, TCRdb's TRBD1 call cannot be checked. CDR3 length: 15 amino acids. Germline CDR1 and CDR2: SGHAT and FQNNGV. CDR3 sequence: CASSLEPRGVQGYTF.

This sequence joins TRBV5-1 and TRBJ1-6. In germline, CDR1 is SGHRS, CDR2 YFSETQ. This CDR3 comprises 14 residues. The chain's CDR3 is CASSPSSDNSPLHF. Based on the CDR3 plus reference TRBV5-1 and TRBJ1-6, the full variable domain is KAGVTQTPRYLIKTRGQQVTLSCSPISGHRSVSWYQQTPGQGLQFLFEYFSETQRNKGNFPGRFSGRQFSNSRSEMNVSTLELGDSALYLCASSPSSDNSPLHFGNGTRLTVT.